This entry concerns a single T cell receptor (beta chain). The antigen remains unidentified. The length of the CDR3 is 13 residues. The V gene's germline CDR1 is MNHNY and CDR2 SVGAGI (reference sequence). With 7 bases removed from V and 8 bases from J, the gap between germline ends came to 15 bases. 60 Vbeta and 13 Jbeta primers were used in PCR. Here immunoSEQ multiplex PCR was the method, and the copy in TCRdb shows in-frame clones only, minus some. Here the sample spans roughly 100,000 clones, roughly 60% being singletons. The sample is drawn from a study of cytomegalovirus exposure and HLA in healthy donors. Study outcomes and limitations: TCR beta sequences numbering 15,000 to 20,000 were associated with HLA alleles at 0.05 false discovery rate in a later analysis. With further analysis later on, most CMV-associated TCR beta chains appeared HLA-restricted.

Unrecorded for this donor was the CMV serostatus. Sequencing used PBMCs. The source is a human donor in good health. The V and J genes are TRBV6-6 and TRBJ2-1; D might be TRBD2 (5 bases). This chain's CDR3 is CASTFPAGDEQFF. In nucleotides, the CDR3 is TGTGCCAGCACCTTCCCCGCGGGCGATGAGCAGTTCTTC.